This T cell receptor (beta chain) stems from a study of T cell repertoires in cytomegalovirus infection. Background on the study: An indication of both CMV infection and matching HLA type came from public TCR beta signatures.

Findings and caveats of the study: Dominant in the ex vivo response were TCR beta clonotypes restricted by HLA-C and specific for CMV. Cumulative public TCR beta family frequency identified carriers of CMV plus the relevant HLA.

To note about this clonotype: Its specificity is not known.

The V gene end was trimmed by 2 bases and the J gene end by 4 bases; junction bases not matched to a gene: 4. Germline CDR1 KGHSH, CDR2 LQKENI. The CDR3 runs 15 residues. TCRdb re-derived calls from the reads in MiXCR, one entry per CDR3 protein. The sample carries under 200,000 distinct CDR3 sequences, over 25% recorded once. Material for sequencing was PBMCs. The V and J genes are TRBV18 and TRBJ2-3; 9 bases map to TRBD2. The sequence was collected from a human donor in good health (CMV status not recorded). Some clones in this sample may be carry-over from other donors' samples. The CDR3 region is CASSPGLAGPDTQYF. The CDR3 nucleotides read TGTGCCAGCTCACCAGGGCTAGCGGGACCAGATACGCAGTATTTT. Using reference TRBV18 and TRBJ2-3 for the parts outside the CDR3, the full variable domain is NAGVMQNPRHLVRRRGQEARLRCSPMKGHSHVYWYRQLPEEGLKFMVYLQKENIIDESGMPKERFSAEFPKEGPSILRIQQVVRGDSAAYFCASSPGLAGPDTQYFGPGTRLTVL.